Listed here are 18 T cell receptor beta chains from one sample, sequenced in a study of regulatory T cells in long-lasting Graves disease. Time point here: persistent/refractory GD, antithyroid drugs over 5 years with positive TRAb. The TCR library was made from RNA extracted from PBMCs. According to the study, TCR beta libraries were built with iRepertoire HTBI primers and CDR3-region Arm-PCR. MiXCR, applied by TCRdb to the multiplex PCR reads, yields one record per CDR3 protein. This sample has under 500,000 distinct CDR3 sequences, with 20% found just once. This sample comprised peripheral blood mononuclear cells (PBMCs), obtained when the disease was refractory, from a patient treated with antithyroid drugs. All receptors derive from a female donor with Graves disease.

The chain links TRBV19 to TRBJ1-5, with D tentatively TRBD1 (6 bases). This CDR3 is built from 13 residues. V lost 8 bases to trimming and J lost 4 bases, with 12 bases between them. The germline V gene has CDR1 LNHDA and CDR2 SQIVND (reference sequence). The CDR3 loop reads CASQTGFNQPQHF. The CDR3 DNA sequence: TGTGCCAGTCAAACAGGGTTTAATCAGCCCCAGCATTTT. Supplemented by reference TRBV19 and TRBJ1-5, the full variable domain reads DGGITQSPKYLFRKEGQNVTLSCEQNLNHDAMYWYRQDPGQGLRLIYYSQIVNDFQKGDIAEGYSVSREKKESFPLTVTSAQKNPTAFYLCASQTGFNQPQHFGDGTRLSIL.

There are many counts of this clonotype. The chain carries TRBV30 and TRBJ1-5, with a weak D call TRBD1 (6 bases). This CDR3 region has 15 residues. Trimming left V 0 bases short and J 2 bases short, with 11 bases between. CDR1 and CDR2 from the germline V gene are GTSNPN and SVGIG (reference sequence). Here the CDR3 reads CAWSVSGGGNQPQHF. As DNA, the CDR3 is TGTGCCTGGAGTGTATCGGGGGGCGGCAATCAGCCCCAGCATTTT.

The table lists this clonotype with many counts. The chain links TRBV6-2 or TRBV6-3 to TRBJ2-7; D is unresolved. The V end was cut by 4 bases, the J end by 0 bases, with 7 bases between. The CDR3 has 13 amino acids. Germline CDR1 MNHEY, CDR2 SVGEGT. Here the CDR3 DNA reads TGTGCCAGCAGTTTGGAGAACTCCTACGAGCAGTACTTC. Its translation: CASSLENSYEQYF.

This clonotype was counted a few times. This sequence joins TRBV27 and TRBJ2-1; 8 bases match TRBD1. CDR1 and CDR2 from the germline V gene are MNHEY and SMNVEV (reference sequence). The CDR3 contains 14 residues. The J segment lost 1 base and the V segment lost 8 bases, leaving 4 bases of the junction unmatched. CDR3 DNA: TGTGCCAGCGCCGGGACAGGTTCCTACAATGAGCAGTTCTTC. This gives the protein CASAGTGSYNEQFF.

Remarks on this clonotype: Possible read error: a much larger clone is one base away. The CDR3 coding sequence is TGTACCAGCAGAACGGACAGTTTCACTGAAGCTTTCTTT. This gives the protein CTSRTDSFTEAFF. The chain combines TRBV3-2 with TRBJ1-1; the table assigns TRBD1, which was not confirmed against the DNA. TRBV3-2 is termed a pseudogene. The CDR3 runs to 13 residues.

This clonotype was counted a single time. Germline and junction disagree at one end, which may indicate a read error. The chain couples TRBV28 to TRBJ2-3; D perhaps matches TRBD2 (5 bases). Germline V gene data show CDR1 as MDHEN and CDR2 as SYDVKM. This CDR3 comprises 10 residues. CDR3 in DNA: TGTGCCAGCACCGAACCGGAACCGGGGTTT. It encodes CASTEPEPGF.

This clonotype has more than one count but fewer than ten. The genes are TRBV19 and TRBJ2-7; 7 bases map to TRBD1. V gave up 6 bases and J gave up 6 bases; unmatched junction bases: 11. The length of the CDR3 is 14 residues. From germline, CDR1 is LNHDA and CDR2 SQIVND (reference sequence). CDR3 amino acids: CASSPRTGLGEQYF. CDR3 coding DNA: TGTGCCAGTAGCCCGCGGACAGGCCTAGGCGAGCAGTACTTC.

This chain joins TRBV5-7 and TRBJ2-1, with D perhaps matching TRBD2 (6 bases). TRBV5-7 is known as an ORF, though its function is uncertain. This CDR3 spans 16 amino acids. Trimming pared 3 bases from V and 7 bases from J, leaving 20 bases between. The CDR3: CASSSPGLQVGNEQFF. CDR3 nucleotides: TGTGCCAGCAGCTCCCCGGGACTCCAGGTTGGGAATGAGCAGTTCTTC.

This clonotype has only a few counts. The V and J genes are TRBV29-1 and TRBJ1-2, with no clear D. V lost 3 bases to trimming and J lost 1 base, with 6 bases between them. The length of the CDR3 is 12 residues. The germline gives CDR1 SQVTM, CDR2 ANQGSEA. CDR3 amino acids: CSVEGNNYGYTF. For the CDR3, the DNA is TGCAGCGTTGAGGGAAATAACTATGGCTACACCTTC.

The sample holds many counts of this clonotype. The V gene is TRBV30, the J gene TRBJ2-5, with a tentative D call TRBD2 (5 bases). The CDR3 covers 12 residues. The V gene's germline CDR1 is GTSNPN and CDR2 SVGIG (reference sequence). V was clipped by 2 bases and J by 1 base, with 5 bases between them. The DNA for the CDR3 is TGTGCCTGGAGTAGCGGCCAAGAGACCCAGTACTTC. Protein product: CAWSSGQETQYF.

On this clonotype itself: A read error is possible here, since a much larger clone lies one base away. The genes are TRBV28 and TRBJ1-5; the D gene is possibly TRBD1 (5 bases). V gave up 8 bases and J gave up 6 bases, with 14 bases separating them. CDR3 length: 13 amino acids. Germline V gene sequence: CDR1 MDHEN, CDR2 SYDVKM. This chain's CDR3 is CASGAGFGQPQHF. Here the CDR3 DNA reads TGTGCCAGCGGCGCAGGGTTCGGTCAGCCCCAGCATTTT.

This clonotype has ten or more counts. This CDR3 is CSARDRGTGSSYEQYF. CDR3 DNA sequence: TGCAGTGCTAGAGATCGCGGGACAGGAAGCTCCTACGAGCAGTACTTC. The chain recombines TRBV20-1 with TRBJ2-7; 8 bases line up with TRBD1. This CDR3 spans 16 amino acids. V lost 0 bases and J lost 0; bases outside the gene matches: 7. CDR1 DFQATT and CDR2 SNEGSKA come from the germline V gene (reference sequence).

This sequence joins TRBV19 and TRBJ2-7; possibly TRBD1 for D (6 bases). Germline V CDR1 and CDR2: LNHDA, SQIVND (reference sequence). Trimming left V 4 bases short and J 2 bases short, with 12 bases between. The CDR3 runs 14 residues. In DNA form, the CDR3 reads TGTGCCAGTAGTAGGTTTGACAGGACCTACGAGCAGTACTTC. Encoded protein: CASSRFDRTYEQYF.

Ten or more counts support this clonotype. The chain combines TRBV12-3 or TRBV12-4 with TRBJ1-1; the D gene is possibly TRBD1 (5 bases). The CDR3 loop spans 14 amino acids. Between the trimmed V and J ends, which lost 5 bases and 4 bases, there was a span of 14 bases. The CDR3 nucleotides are TGTGCCAGCAGTCCTAGAGGGGCGGGCACTGAAGCTTTCTTT. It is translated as CASSPRGAGTEAFF.

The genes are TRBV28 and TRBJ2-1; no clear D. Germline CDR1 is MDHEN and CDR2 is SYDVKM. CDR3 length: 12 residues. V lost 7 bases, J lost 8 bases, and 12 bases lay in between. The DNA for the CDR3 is TGTGCCAGCATTTCCAGCCCGTATGAGCAGTTCTTC. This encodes CASISSPYEQFF.

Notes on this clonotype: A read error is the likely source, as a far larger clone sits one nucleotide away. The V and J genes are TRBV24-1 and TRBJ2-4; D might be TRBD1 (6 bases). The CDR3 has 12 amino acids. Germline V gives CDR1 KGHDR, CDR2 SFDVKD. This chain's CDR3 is CATSAGDNERFF. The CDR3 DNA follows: TGTGCCACCAGTGCCGGGGACAATGAGCGGTTCTTC.

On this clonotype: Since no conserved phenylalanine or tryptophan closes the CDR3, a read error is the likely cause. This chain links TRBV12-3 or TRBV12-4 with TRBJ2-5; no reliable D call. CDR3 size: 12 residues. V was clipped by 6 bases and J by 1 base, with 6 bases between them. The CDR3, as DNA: TGTGCCAGCAGCCCCAGCCAAGAGACCCAGTACCTC. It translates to CASSPSQETQYL.

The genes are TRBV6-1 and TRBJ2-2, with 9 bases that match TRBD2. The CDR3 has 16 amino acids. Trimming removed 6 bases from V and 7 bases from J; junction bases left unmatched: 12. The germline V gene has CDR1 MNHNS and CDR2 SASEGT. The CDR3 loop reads CASSPRGGRADGELFF. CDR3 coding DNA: TGTGCCAGCAGCCCTCGGGGCGGGAGGGCCGACGGGGAGCTGTTTTTT.